This T cell receptor (beta chain) stems from a study of cytomegalovirus exposure and HLA in healthy donors. Turning to this clone: The antigen is undetermined.

V gave up 0 bases and J gave up 2 bases, with 13 bases separating them. CDR3 size: 17 residues. Germline-derived CDR1 and CDR2 are SEHNR and FQNEAQ (reference sequence). Researchers ran the PCR with 60 Vbeta and 13 Jbeta primers. Here immunoSEQ multiplex PCR was the method, and the copy in TCRdb shows in-frame clones only, minus some. The data show 150,000 to 200,000 clones, around 77% seen once. Study-wide results and caveats: The study put some 150 TCR beta chains on its list as cytomegalovirus-associated.

The TCR sequence derives from a woman aged 25 to 39 in good health and CMV-seronegative. Material for sequencing was PBMCs. The V gene is TRBV7-9, the J gene TRBJ2-2; possible D gene TRBD2, 6 bases. CDR3 amino acids: CASSLALGGSNTGELFF. CDR3 DNA sequence: TGTGCCAGCAGCTTAGCGCTTGGAGGGTCCAACACCGGGGAGCTGTTTTTT.